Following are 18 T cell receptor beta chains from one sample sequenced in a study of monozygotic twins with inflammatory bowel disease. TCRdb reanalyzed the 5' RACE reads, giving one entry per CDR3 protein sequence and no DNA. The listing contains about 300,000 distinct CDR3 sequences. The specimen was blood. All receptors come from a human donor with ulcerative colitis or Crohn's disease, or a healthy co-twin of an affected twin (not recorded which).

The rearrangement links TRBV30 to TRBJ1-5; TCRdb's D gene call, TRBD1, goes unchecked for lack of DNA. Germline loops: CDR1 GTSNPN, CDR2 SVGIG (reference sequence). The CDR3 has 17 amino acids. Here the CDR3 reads CAWSEGQGAISNQPQHF.

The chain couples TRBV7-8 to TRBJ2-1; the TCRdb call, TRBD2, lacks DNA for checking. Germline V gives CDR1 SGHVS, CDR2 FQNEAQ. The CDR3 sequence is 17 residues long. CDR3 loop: CASSSGLAGGAYNEQFF.

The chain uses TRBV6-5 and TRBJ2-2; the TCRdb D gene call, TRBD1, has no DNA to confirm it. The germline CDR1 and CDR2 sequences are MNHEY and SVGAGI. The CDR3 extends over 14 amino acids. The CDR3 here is CASSGDRITGELFF.

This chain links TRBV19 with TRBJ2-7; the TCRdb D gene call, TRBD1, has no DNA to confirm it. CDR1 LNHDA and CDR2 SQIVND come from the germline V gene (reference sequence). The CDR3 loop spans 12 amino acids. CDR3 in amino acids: CASRQPGYEQYF.

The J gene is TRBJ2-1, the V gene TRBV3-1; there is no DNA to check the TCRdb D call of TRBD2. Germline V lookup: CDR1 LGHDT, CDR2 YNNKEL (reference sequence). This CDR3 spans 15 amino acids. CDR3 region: CASSRTSGPYNEQFF.

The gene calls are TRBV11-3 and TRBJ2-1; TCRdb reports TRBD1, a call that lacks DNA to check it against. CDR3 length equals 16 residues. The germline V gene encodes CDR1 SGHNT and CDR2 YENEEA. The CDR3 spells CASSSGTGPVYNEQFF. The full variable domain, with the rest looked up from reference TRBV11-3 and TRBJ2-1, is EAGVVQSPRYKIIEKKQPVAFWCNPISGHNTLYWYLQNLGQGPELLIRYENEEAVDDSQLPKDRFSAERLKGVDSTLKIQPAELGDSAVYLCASSSGTGPVYNEQFFGPGTRLTVL.

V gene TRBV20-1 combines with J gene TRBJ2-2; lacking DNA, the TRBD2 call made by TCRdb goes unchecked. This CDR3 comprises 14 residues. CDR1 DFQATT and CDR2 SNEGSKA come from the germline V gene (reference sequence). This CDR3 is CSARSAIGTGELFF.

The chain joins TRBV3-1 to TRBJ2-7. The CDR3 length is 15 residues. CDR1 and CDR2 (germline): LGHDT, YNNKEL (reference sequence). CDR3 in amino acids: CASSQDGSRSYEQYF.

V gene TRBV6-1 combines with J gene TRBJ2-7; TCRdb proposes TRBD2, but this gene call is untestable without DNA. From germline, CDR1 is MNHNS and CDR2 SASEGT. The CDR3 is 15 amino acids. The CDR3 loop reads CASSPQVGWPYEQYF.

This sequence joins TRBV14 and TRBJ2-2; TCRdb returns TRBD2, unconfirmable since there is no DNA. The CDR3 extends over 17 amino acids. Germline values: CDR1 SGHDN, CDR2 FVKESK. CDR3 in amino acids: CASSQERLAGDPGELFF.

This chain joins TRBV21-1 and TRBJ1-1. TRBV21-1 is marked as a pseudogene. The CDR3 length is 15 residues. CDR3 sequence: CASSKGSGEDTEAFF.

CDR3 sequence reads: CASSLATGWEVQYF. The chain has TRBV5-6 and TRBJ2-7; TCRdb gives TRBD2 as the D gene, but with no DNA this cannot be confirmed. Germline loops: CDR1 SGHDT, CDR2 YYEEEE. The CDR3 loop spans 14 amino acids. The full variable domain, in which reference TRBV5-6 and TRBJ2-7 provide the parts outside the CDR3, is DAGVTQSPTHLIKTRGQQVTLRCSPKSGHDTVSWYQQALGQGPQFIFQYYEEEERQRGNFPDRFSGHQFPNYSSELNVNALLLGDSALYLCASSLATGWEVQYFGPGTRLTVT.

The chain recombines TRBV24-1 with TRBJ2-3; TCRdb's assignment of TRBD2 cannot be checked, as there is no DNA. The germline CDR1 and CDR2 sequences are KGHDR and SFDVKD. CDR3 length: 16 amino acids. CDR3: CATSDLGLAGTDTQYF.

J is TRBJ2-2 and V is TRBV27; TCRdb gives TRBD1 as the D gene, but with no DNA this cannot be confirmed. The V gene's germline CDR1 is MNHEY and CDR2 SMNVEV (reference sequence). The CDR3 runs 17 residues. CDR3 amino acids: CASSLSVPQVNTGELFF.

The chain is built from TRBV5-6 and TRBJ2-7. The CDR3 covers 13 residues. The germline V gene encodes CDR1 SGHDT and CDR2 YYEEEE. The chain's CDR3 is CASSLPRTYEQYF.

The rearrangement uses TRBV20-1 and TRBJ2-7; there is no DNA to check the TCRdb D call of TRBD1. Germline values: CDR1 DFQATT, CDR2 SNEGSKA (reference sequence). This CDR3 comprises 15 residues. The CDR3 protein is CSASDYQAGSYEQYF.

The CDR3 is CASSLYRAGSYNEQFF. This rearrangement joins TRBV6-1 to TRBJ2-1. Germline V lookup: CDR1 MNHNS, CDR2 SASEGT. CDR3 length equals 16 residues.

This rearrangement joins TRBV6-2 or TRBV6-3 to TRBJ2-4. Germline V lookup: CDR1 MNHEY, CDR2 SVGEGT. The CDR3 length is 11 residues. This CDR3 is CASSYSNIQYF.